These 7 T cell receptor beta chains originate from one sample sequenced in a study of T-cell memory formation after mild COVID-19. One entry per CDR3 protein results from TCRdb running MiXCR on the 5' RACE reads. This sample has approximately 410,000 distinct CDR3 sequences, with about a quarter found just once. The sequenced sample was PBMCs or a T cell subset sorted from them (not recorded which). The receptors derive from an adult woman who had mild COVID-19 (a few samples of this study predate the infection). Cell type and time point are not known.

The sample holds a few counts of this clonotype. This rearrangement joins TRBV6-5 to TRBJ2-7, with 9 bases matching TRBD1. Germline V gene data show CDR1 as MNHEY and CDR2 as SVGAGI. Trimming at V came to 5 bases and at J to 4 bases, leaving 9 bases not matched to a gene. CDR3 length equals 15 residues. The DNA of the CDR3 is TGTGCCAGCAGTGCCCCCGGGACAGGGAGATACGAGCAGTACTTC. Protein: CASSAPGTGRYEQYF.

This clonotype has at least ten counts. This chain links TRBV4-2 with TRBJ2-7, with D maybe TRBD2 (5 bases). The CDR3 length is 15 residues. Trimming took off 0 bases at V and 3 bases at J, with 12 bases between the two ends. Germline loops: CDR1 LGHNA, CDR2 YNFKEQ. The CDR3 is CASSQEGLGVYEQYF. The CDR3, as DNA: TGTGCCAGCAGCCAAGAGGGTCTCGGGGTCTACGAGCAGTACTTC.

This clonotype was seen more than once but under ten times. The chain recombines TRBV20-1 with TRBJ1-1; D ambiguous. CDR1 DFQATT and CDR2 SNEGSKA come from the germline V gene (reference sequence). Trimming stripped 2 bases from V and 4 bases from J, with 14 bases between. CDR3 length equals 14 residues. CDR3 in amino acids: CSARRPEGGTEAFF. CDR3 DNA sequence: TGCAGTGCTAGAAGGCCGGAGGGCGGCACTGAAGCTTTCTTT.

This chain links TRBV20-1 with TRBJ1-5; D uncertain. Trimming pared 2 bases from V and 6 bases from J, leaving 11 bases between. This CDR3 region has 13 residues. The germline CDR1 and CDR2 sequences are DFQATT and SNEGSKA (reference sequence). The CDR3 DNA follows: TGCAGTGCTAGATTGCCACCGGGTCAGCCCCAGCATTTT. Protein sequence: CSARLPPGQPQHF.

This clonotype has just a few counts. The rearrangement joins TRBV6-5 to TRBJ2-7; the match to TRBD1 covers 8 bases. The trim removed 0 bases at V and 1 base at J, leaving 14 bases unmatched. CDR1 and CDR2 from the germline V gene are MNHEY and SVGAGI. The CDR3 loop spans 19 amino acids. In nucleotides, the CDR3 is TGTGCCAGCAGTTACTCCCCGGCAGCCGGACAGGGAATTTCCTACGAGCAGTACTTC. Amino acid sequence: CASSYSPAAGQGISYEQYF.

This clonotype occurred a few times. Germline and junction disagree at one end, which may indicate a read error. The chain joins TRBV7-7 to TRBJ2-3; D might be TRBD1 or TRBD2, each matching 5 bases. CDR3 length equals 13 residues. From germline, CDR1 is SSHAT and CDR2 FNYEAQ (reference sequence). CDR3 in amino acids: CASSTTEGDTQYF. CDR3 DNA: TGTGCTAGCAGCACTACAGAGGGGGATACGCAGTATTTT.

This clonotype was detected a few times. The rearrangement uses TRBV4-3 and TRBJ2-3; 9 nucleotides line up with TRBD2. The trim removed 1 base at V and 4 bases at J, leaving 9 bases unmatched. The CDR3 consists of 17 residues. The germline V gene has CDR1 LGHNA and CDR2 YSLEER. The CDR3 coding sequence is TGCGCCAGCAGCCAAGCATCGGCGGGAGGGTTGGCAGATACGCAGTATTTT. It encodes CASSQASAGGLADTQYF.